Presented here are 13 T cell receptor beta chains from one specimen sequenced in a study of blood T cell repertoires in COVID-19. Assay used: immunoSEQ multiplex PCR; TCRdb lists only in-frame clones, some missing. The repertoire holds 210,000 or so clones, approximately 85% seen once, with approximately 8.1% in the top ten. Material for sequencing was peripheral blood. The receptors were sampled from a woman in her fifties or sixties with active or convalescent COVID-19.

The CDR3 sequence is CASSLVSGSSYNEQFF. The CDR3 DNA is TGCGCCAGCAGCTTGGTTAGCGGGAGCTCCTACAATGAGCAGTTCTTC. The rearrangement links TRBV5-1 to TRBJ2-1, with 9 positions matching TRBD2. V dropped 0 bases and J dropped 0; count of bases not matched to a gene: 1. Germline values: CDR1 SGHRS, CDR2 YFSETQ. The CDR3 length is 16 residues.

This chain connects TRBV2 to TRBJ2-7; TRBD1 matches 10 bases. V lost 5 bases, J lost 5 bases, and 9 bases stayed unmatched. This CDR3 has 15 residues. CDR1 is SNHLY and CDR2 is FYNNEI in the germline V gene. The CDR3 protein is CASSLTGTGADEQYF. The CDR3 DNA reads TGTGCCAGCAGTTTGACCGGGACAGGGGCTGACGAGCAGTACTTC.

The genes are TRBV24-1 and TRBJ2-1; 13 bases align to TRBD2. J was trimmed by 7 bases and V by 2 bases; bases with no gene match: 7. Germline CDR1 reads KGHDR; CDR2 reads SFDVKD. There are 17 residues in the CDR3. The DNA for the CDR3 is TGTGCCACCAGTGATTCTCGGACTAGCGGGAGCGGTAATGAGCAGTTCTTC. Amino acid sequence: CATSDSRTSGSGNEQFF.

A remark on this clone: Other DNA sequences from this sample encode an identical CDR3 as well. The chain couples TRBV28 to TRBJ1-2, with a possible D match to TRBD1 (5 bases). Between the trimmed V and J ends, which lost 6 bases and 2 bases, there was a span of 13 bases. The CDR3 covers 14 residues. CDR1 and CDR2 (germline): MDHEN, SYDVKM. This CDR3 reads CASSPLGGNYGYTF. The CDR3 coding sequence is TGTGCCAGCAGCCCTCTGGGGGGGAACTATGGCTACACCTTC.

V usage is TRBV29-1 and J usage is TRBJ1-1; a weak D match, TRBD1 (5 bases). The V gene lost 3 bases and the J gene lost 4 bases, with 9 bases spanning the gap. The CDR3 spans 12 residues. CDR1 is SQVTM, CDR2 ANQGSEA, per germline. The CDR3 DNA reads TGCAGCGTTGACGGGGGGGGCACTGAAGCTTTCTTT. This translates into CSVDGGGTEAFF.

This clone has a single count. CDR3 sequence: CASSLRTGMNTEAFF. CDR3 DNA sequence: TGTGCCAGCAGCCTAAGGACAGGAATGAACACTGAAGCTTTCTTT. This sequence joins TRBV7-9 and TRBJ1-1, with 7 bases identical to TRBD1. CDR3 length equals 15 residues. CDR1 and CDR2 from the germline V gene are SEHNR and FQNEAQ (reference sequence). Trimming cost V 5 bases and J 0 bases; bases outside gene matches: 6.

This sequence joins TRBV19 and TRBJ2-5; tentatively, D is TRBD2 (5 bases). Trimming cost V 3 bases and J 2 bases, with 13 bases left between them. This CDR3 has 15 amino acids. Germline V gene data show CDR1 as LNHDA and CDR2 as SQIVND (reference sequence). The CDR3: CASSMARTSQETQYF. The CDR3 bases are TGTGCCAGTAGTATGGCCAGGACTTCTCAAGAGACCCAGTACTTC. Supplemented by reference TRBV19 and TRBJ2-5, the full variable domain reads DGGITQSPKYLFRKEGQNVTLSCEQNLNHDAMYWYRQDPGQGLRLIYYSQIVNDFQKGDIAEGYSVSREKKESFPLTVTSAQKNPTAFYLCASSMARTSQETQYFGPGTRLLVL.

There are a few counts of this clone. Here the CDR3 reads CSAVLLDGTGELFF. The DNA for the CDR3 is TGCAGCGCTGTCCTTCTAGATGGCACCGGGGAGCTGTTTTTT. The rearrangement joins TRBV29-1 to TRBJ2-2; D is ambiguous. V dropped 7 bases and J dropped 4 bases, with 16 bases sitting between them. This CDR3 contains 14 residues. The V gene's germline CDR1 is SQVTM and CDR2 ANQGSEA.

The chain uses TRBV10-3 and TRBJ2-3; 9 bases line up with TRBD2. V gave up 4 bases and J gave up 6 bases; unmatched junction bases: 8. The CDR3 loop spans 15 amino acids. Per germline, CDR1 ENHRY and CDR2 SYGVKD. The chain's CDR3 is CAISASREGLDTQYF. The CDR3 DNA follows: TGTGCCATCAGTGCTTCGCGGGAGGGCTTGGATACGCAGTATTTT.

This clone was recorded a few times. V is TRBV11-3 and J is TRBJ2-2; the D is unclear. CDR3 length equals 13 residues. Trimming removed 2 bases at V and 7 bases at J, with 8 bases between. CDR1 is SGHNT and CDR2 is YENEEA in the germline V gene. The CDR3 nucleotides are TGTGCCAGCAGCTTAATACATGGCGGGGAGCTGTTTTTT. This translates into CASSLIHGGELFF.

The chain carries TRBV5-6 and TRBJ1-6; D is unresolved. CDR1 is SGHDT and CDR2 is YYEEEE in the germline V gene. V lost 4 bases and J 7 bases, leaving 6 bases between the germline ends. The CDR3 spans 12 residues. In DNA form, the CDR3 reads TGTGCCAGCAGCCCGGGGAATTCACCCCTCCACTTT. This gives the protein CASSPGNSPLHF.

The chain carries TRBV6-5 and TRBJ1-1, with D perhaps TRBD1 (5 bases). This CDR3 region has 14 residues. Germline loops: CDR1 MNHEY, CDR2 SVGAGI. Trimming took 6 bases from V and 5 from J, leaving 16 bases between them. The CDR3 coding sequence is TGTGCCAGCAGCCTGGCCGGGGGGGGTACTGAAGCTTTCTTT. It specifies CASSLAGGGTEAFF.

The CDR3 region is CASKDRGRSGQPQHF. CDR3 nucleotide sequence: TGTGCCAGTAAAGACAGGGGGCGCTCCGGTCAGCCCCAGCATTTT. The chain has TRBV19 and TRBJ1-5, with 10 bases identical to TRBD1. V was pared by 7 bases and J by 6 bases, with 9 bases of the junction left unmatched. CDR3 length equals 15 residues. Germline V lookup: CDR1 LNHDA, CDR2 SQIVND (reference sequence).